This record looks at one TCR beta chain sequence and its context. What it binds is unknown. The sample belongs to a study of EBV T-cell therapy then PD-1 blockade in nasopharyngeal carcinoma. Germline-derived CDR1 and CDR2 are KGHSH and LQKENI. Trimming removed 1 base at V and 3 bases at J, with 14 bases between. The CDR3 has 16 amino acids. As to treatment: AdE1-LMPpoly-expanded autologous EBV-specific T-cell therapy followed by anti-PD-1 nivolumab. Assay: immunoSEQ multiplex PCR; the TCRdb copy retains only in-frame clones and omits some. The profile shows fewer than 20,000 clones, 84% of them singletons.

This sample comprised CD8+ T cells from blood, obtained at roughly day 35 from a patient whose treatment included autologous EBV-specific T cells and nivolumab. The source is a middle-aged man with nasopharyngeal carcinoma. The gene calls are TRBV18 and TRBJ2-3, with a possible D match to TRBD2 (6 bases). The DNA for the CDR3 is TGTGCCAGCTCACCACGTGGGACTGACTTTACAGATACGCAGTATTTT. This gives the protein CASSPRGTDFTDTQYF. The full variable domain, completed using reference TRBV18 and TRBJ2-3, is NAGVMQNPRHLVRRRGQEARLRCSPMKGHSHVYWYRQLPEEGLKFMVYLQKENIIDESGMPKERFSAEFPKEGPSILRIQQVVRGDSAAYFCASSPRGTDFTDTQYFGPGTRLTVL.